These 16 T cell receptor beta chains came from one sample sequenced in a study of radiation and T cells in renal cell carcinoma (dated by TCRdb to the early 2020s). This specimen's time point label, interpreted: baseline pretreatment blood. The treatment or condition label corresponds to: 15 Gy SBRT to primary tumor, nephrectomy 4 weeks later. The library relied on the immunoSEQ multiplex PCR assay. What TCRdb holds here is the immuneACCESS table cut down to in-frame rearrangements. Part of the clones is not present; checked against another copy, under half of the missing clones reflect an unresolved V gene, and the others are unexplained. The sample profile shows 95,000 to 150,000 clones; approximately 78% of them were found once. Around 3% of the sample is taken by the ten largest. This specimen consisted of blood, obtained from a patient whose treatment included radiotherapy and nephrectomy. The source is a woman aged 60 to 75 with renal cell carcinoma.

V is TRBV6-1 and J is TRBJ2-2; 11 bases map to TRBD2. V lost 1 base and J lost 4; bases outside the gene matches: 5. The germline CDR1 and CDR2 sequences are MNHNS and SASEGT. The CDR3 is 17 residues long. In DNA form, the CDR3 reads TGTGCCAGCAGTGAAGTCCCCGGGACTAGCGGCACCGGGGAGCTGTTTTTT. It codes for CASSEVPGTSGTGELFF.

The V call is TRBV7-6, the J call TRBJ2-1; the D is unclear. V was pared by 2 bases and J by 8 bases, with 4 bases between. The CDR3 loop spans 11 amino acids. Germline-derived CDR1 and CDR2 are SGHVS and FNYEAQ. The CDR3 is CASSLSDEQFF. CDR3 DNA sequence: TGTGCCAGCAGCTTATCTGATGAGCAGTTCTTC.

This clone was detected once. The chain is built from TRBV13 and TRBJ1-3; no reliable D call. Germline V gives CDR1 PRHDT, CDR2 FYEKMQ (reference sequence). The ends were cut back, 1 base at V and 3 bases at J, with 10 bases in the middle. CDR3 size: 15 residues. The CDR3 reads CASSLATPGGNTIYF. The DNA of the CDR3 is TGTGCCAGCAGCTTAGCGACCCCTGGTGGAAACACCATATATTTT.

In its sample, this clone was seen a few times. The CDR3 loop is CASMNGDYGYTF. For the CDR3, the DNA is TGTGCCAGTATGAACGGTGACTATGGCTACACCTTC. The rearrangement uses TRBV19 and TRBJ1-2; D not resolved. Germline V gene lookup returns CDR1 LNHDA and CDR2 SQIVND (reference sequence). CDR3 length equals 12 residues. Between the trimmed V and J ends, which lost 7 bases and 3 bases, there was a span of 9 bases.

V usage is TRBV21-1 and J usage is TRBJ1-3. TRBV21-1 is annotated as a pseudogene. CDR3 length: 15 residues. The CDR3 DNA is TGTGCCAGCAGCAAAGGGCGCACGCCGGGAAACACCATATATTTT. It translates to CASSKGRTPGNTIYF.

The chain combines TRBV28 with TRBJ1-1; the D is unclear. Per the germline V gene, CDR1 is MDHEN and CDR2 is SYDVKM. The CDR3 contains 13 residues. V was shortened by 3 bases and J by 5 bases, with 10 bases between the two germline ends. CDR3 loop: CASSFGQATEAFF. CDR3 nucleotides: TGTGCCAGCAGTTTCGGTCAGGCAACTGAAGCTTTCTTT.

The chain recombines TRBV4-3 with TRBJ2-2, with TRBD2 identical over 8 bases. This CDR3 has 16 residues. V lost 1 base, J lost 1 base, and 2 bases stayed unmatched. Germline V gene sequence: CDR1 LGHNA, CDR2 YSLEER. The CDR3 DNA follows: TGCGCCAGCAGCCAAGGTAGCGGGATGAACACCGGGGAGCTGTTTTTT. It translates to CASSQGSGMNTGELFF.

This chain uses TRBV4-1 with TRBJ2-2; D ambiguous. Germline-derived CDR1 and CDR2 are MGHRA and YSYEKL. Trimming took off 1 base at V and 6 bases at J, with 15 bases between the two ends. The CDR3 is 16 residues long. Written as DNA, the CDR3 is TGCGCCAGCAGCCAAGGGAACGAGGTAGTGGCCGGGGAGCTGTTTTTT. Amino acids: CASSQGNEVVAGELFF.

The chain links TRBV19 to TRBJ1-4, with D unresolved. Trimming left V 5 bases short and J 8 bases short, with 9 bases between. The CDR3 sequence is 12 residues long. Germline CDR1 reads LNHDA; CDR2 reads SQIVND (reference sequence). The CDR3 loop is CASSALAEKLFF. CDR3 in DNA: TGTGCCAGTAGTGCCTTGGCGGAAAAACTGTTTTTT.

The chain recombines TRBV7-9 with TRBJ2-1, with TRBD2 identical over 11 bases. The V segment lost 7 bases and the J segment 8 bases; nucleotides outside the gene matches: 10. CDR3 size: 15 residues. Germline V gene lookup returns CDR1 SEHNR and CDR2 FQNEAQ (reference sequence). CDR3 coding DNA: TGTGCCAGCACCCTAGGACTAGCGGGTGGGGATGAGCAGTTCTTC. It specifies CASTLGLAGGDEQFF.

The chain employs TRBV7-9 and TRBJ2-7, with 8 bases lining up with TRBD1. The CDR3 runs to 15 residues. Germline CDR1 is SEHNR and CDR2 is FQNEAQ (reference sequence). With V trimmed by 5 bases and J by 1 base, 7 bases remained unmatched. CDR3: CASSPPGQVSYEQYF. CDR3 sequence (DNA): TGTGCCAGCAGCCCTCCGGGACAGGTATCCTACGAGCAGTACTTC.

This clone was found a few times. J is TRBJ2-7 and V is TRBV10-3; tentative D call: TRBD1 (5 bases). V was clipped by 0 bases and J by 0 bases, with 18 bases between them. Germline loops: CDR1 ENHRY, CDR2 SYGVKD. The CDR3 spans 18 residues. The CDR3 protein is CAISESSRYRKLSYEQYF. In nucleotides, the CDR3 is TGTGCCATCAGTGAGTCGTCTAGGTACAGGAAACTCTCCTACGAGCAGTACTTC.

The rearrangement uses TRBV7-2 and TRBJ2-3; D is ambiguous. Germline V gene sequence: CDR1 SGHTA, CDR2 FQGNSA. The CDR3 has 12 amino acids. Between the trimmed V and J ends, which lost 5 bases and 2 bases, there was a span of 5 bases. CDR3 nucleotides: TGTGCCAGCAGCCACGCCACAGATACGCAGTATTTT. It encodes CASSHATDTQYF. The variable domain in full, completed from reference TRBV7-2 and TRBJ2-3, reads GAGVSQSPSNKVTEKGKDVELRCDPISGHTALYWYRQSLGQGLEFLIYFQGNSAPDKSGLPSDRFSAERTGGSVSTLTIQRTQQEDSAVYLCASSHATDTQYFGPGTRLTVL.

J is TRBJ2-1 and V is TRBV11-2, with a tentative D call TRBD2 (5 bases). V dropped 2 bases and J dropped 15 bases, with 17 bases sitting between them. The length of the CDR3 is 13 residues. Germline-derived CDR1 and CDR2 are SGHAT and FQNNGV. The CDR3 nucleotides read TGTGCCAGCAGCTTATGGCTAGCTGACTACGCGTTCTTC. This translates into CASSLWLADYAFF.

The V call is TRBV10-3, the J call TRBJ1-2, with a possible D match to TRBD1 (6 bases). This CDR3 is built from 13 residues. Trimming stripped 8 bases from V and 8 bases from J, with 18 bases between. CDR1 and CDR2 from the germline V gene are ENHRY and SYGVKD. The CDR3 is CAILRGLGGGYTF. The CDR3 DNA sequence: TGTGCCATCCTCCGGGGGCTAGGTGGAGGCTACACCTTC.

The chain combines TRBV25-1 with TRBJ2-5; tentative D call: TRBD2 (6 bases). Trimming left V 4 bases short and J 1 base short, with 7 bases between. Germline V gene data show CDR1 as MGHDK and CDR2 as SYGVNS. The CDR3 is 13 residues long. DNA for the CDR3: TGTGCCAGCAGTGGTAGCGGCCAAGAGACCCAGTACTTC. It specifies CASSGSGQETQYF.